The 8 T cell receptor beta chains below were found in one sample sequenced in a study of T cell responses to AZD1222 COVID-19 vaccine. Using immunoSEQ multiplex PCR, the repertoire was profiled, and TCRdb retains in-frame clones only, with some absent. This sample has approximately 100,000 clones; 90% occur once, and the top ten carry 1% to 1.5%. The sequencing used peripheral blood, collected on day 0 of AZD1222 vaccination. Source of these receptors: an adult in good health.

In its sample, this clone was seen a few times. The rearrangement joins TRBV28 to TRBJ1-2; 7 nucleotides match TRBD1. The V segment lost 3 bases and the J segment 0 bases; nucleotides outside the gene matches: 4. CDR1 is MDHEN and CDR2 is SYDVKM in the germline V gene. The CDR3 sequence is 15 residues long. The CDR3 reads CASSFGQEANYGYTF. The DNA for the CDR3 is TGTGCCAGCAGTTTCGGACAGGAGGCTAACTATGGCTACACCTTC.

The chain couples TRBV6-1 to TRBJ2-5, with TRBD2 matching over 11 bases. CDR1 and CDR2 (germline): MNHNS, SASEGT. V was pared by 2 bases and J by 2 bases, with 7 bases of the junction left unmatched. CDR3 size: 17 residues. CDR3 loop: CASSEPGLAEFQETQYF. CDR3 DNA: TGTGCCAGCAGTGAACCGGGACTAGCGGAGTTTCAAGAGACCCAGTACTTC.

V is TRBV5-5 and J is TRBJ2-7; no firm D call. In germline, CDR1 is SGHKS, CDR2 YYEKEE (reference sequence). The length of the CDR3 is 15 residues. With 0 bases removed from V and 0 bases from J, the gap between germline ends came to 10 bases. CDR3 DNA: TGTGCCAGCAGCTTGGCCTTAGGAGACTCCTACGAGCAGTACTTC. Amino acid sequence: CASSLALGDSYEQYF.

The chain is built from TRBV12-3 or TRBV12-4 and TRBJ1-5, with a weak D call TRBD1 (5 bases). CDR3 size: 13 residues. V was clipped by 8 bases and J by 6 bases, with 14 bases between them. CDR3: CASGTGETQPQHF. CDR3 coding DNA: TGTGCCAGCGGGACGGGCGAAACTCAGCCCCAGCATTTT.

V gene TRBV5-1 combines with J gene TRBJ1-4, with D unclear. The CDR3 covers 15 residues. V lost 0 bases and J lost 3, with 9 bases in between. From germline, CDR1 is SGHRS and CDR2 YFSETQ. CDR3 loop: CASSLVGISNEKLFF. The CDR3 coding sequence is TGCGCCAGCAGCTTGGTAGGGATTTCTAATGAAAAACTGTTTTTT.

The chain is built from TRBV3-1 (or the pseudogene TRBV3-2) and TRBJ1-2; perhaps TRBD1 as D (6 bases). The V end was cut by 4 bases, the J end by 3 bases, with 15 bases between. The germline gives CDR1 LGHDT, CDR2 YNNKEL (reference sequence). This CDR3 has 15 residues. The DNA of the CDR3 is TGTGCCAGCAGCCCCTGGACAGCAATGGACTATGGCTACACCTTC. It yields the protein CASSPWTAMDYGYTF.

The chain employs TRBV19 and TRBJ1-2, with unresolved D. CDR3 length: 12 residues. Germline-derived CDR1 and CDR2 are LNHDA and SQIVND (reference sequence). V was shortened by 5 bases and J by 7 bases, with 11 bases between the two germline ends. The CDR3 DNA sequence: TGTGCCAGTAGTTCCTATGGCAGTGGCTACACCTTC. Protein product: CASSSYGSGYTF.

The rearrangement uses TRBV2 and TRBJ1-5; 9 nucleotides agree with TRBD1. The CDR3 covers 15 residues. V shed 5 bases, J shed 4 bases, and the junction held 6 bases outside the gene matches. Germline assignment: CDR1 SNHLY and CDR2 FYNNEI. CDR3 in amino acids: CASSTDRGYNQPQHF. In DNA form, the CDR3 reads TGTGCCAGCAGTACCGACAGGGGGTATAATCAGCCCCAGCATTTT.